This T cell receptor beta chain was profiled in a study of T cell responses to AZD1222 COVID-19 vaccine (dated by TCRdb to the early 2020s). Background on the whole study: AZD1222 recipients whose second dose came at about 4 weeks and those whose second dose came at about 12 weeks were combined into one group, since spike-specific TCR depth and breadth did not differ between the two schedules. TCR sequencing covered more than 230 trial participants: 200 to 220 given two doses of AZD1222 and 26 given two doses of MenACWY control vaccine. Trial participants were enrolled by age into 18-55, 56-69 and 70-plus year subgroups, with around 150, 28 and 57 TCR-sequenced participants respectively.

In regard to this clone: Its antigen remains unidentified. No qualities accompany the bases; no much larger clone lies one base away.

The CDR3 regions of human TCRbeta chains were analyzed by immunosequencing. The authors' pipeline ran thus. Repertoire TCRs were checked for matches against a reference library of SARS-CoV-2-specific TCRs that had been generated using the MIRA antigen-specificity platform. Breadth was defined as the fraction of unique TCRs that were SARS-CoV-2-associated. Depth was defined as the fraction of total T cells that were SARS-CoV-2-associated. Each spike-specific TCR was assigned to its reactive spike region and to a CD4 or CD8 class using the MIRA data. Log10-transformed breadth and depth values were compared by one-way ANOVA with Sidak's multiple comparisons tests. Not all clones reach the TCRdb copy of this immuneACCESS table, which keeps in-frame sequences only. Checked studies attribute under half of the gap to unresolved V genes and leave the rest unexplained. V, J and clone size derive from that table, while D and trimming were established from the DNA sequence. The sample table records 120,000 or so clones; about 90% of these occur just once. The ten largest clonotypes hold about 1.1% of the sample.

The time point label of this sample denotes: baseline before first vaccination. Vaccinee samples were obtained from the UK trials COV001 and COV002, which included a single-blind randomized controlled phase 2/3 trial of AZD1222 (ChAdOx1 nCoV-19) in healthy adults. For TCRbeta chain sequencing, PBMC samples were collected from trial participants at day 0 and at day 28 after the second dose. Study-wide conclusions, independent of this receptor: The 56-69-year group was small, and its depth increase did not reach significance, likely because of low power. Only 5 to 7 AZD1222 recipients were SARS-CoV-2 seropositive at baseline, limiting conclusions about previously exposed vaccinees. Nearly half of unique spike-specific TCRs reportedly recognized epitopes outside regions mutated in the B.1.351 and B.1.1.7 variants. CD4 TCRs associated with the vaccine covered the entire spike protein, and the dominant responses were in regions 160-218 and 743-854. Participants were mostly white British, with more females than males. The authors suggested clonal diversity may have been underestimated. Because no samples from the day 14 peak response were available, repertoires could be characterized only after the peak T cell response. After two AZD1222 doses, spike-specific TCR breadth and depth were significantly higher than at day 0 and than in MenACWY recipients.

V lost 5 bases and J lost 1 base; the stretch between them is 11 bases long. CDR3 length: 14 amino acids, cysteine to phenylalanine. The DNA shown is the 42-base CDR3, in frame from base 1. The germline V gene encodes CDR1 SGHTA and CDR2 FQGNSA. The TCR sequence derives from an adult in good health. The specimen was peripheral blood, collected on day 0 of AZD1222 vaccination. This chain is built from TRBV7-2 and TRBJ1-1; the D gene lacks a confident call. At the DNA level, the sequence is TGTGCCAGCAGCCTTAAAAGGAGGAACACTGAAGCTTTCTTT. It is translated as CASSLKRRNTEAFF.